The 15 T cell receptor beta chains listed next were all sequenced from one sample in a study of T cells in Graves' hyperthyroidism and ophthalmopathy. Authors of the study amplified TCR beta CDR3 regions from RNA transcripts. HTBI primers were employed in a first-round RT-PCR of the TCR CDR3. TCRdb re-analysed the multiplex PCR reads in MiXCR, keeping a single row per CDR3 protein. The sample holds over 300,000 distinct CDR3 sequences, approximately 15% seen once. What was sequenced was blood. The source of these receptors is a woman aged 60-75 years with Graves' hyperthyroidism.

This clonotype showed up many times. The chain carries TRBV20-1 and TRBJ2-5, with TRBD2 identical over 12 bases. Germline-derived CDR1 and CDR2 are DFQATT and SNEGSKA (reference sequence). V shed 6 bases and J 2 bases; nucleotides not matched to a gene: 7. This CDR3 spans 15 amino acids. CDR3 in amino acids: CSAGLAGRWQETQYF. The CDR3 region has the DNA TGCAGTGCCGGACTAGCGGGAAGATGGCAAGAGACCCAGTACTTC.

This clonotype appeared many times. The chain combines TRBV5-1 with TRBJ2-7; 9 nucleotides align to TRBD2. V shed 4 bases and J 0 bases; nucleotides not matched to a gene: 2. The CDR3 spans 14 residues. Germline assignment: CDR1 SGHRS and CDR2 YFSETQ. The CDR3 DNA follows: TGCGCCAGCAGCGCGGGAGGGATCTCCTACGAGCAGTACTTC. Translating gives CASSAGGISYEQYF.

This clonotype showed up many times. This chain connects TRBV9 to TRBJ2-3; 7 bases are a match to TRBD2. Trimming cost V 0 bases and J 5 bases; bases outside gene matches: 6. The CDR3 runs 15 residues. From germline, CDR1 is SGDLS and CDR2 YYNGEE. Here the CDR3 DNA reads TGTGCCAGCAGCGTAGATGGGAGGGCCTTAGATACGCAGTATTTT. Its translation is CASSVDGRALDTQYF.

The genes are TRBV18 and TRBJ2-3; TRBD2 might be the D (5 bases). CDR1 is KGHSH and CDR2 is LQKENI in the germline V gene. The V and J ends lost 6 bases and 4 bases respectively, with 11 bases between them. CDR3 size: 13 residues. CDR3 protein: CASSPEVADTQYF. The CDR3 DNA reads TGTGCCAGCTCCCCGGAGGTCGCAGATACGCAGTATTTT.

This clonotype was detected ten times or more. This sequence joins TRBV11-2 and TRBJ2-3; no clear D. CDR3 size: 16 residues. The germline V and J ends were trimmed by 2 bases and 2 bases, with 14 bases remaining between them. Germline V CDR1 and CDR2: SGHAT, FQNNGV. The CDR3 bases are TGTGCCAGCAGCTTACGGTCGACTTTCGCCACAGATACGCAGTATTTT. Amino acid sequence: CASSLRSTFATDTQYF.

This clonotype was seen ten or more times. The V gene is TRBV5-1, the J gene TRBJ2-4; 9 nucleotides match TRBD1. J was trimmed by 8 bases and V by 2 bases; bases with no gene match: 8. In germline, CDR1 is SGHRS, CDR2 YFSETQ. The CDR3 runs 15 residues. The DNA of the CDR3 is TGCGCCAGCAGCTTCATCACAGGGGGCGCGGACATTCAGTACTTC. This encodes CASSFITGGADIQYF.

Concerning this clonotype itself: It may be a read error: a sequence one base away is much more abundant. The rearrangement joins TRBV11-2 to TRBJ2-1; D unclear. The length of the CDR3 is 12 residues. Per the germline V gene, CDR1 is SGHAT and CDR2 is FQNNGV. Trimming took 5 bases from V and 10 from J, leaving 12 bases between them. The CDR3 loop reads CASSAAHYEQFF. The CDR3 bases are TGTGCCAGCAGCGCTGCCCACTACGAGCAGTTCTTC.

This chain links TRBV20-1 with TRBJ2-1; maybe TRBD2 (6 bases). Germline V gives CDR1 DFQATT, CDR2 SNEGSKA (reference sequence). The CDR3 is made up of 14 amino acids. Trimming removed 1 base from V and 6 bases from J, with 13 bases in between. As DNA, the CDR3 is TGCAGTGCTAGAGCGGGAGTGAGGGGCAATGAGCAGTTCTTC. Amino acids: CSARAGVRGNEQFF.

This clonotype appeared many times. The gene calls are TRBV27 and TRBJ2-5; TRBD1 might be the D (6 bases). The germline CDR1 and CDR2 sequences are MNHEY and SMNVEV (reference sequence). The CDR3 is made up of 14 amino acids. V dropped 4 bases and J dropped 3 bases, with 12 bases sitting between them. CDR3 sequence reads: CASSSRAGEETQYF. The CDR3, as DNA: TGTGCCAGCAGTTCCAGGGCAGGGGAAGAGACCCAGTACTTC.

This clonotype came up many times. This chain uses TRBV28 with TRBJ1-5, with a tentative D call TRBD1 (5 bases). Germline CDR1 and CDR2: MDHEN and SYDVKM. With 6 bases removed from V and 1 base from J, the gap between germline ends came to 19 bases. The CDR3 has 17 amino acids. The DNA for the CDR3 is TGTGCCAGCAGCCAACCTTCGGGCAGGGTGAGCAATCAGCCCCAGCATTTT. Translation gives CASSQPSGRVSNQPQHF. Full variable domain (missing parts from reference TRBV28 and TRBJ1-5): DVKVTQSSRYLVKRTGEKVFLECVQDMDHENMFWYRQDPGLGLRLIYFSYDVKMKEKGDIPEGYSVSREKKERFSLILESASTNQTSMYLCASSQPSGRVSNQPQHFGDGTRLSIL.

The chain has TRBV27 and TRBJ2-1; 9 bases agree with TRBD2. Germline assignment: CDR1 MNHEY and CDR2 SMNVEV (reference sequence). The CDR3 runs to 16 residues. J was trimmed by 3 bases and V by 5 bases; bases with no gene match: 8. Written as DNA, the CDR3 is TGTGCCAGCAGTCCGGCTAGCGGGACCGTCTACAATGAGCAGTTCTTC. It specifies CASSPASGTVYNEQFF.

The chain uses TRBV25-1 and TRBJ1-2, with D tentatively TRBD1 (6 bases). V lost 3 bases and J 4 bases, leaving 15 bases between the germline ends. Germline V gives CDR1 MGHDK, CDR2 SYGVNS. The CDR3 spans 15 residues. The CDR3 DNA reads TGTGCCAGCAGTGAGGGCAGGGGTGGTCGCTATGGCTACACCTTC. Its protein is CASSEGRGGRYGYTF.

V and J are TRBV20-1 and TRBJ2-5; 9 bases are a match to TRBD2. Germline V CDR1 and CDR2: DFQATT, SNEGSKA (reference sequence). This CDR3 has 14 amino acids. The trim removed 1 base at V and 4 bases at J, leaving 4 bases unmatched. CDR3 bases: TGCAGTGCTAGAGCGGCGGGGGGGGGAGAGACCCAGTACTTC. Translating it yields CSARAAGGGETQYF.

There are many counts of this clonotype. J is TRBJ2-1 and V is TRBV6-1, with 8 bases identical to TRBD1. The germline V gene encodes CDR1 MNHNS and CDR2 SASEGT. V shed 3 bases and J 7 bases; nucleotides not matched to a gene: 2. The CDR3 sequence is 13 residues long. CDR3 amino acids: CASSDRQGNEQFF. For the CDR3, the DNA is TGTGCCAGCAGTGACCGACAGGGGAATGAGCAGTTCTTC.

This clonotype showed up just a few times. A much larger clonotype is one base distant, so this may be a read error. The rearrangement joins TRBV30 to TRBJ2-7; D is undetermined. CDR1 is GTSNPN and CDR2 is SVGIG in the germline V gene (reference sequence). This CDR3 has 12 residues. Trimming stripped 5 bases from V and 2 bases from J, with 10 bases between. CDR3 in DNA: TGTGCCTGGTCAATGAGCCCCTACGAGCAGTACTTC. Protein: CAWSMSPYEQYF.